The following is a T cell receptor (beta chain) sequence with its context. Trimming took 5 bases from V and 5 from J, leaving 13 bases between them. This CDR3 is built from 14 residues. The germline gives CDR1 LNHNV, CDR2 YYDKDF (reference sequence). This record comes from a study of CD8 T cells in Susac syndrome. Random hexamers served to reverse transcribe roughly 0.5 to 1 ug RNA. One entry per CDR3 protein results from TCRdb running MiXCR on the immunoSEQ multiplex PCR reads. The sample yields about 140,000 distinct CDR3 sequences, about 95% seen once. This rearrangement joins TRBV15 to TRBJ2-1; TRBD2 might be the D (6 bases). The specimen sequenced was CD4+ T cells from PBMCs. This receptor was identified in a human donor with Susac syndrome. As DNA, the CDR3 is TGTGCCACCAGCCCCCGCGGAGGGCACAATGAGCAGTTCTTC. Its protein product is CATSPRGGHNEQFF.